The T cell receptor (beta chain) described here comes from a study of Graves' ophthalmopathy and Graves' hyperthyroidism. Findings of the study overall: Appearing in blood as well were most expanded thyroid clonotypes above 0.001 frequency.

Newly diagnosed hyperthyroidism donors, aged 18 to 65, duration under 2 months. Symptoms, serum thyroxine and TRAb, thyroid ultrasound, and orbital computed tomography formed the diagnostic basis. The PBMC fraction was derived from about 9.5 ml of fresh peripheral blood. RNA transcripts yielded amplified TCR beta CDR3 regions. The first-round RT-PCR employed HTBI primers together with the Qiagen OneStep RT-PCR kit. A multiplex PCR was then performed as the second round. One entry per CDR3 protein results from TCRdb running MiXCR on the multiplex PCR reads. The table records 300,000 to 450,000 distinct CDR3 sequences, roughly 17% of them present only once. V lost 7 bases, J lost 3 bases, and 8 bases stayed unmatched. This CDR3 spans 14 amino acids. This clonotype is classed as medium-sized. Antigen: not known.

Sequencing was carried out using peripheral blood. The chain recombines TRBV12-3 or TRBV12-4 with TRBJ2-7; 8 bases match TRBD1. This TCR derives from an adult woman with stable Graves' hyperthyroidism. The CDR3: CASKVDRGYYEQYF. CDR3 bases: TGTGCCAGCAAAGTCGACAGGGGCTACTACGAGCAGTACTTC.